Following are 10 T cell receptor beta chains from one sample sequenced in a study of control samples from healthy donors and cancer patients. This table comes from immunoSEQ multiplex PCR, and its TCRdb copy is limited to in-frame clones, with some not included. The sample lists 120,000 to 150,000 clones; around 90% were seen once. Sequencing was done on a sample of blood. All receptors derive from a man younger than 45 in good health.

The genes are TRBV28 and TRBJ1-3; 7 nucleotides align to TRBD1. The CDR3 is 16 residues long. Looked up from germline, CDR1 is MDHEN and CDR2 is SYDVKM. With V trimmed by 4 bases and J by 0 bases, 6 bases remained unmatched. CDR3 protein: CASSSGQTSSGNTIYF. The CDR3 DNA sequence: TGTGCCAGCAGTTCGGGACAGACGAGCTCTGGAAACACCATATATTTT.

This chain connects TRBV10-3 to TRBJ1-2; D ambiguous. Trimming pared 8 bases from V and 3 bases from J, leaving 10 bases between. The V gene's germline CDR1 is ENHRY and CDR2 SYGVKD. The CDR3 runs 12 residues. DNA for the CDR3: TGTGCCATCCGAGACAATTACTATGGCTACACCTTC. It encodes CAIRDNYYGYTF.

The rearrangement joins TRBV5-1 to TRBJ1-1, with a weak D call TRBD1 (5 bases). The CDR3 runs to 13 residues. The V and J ends lost 3 bases and 6 bases respectively, with 12 bases between them. Germline loops: CDR1 SGHRS, CDR2 YFSETQ. The CDR3 spells CASSSAGRAEAFF. The DNA of the CDR3 is TGCGCCAGCAGCTCAGCAGGGAGGGCTGAAGCTTTCTTT.

V is TRBV18 and J is TRBJ2-7, with D possibly matching TRBD2 (5 bases). The CDR3 extends over 12 amino acids. V was clipped by 6 bases and J by 3 bases, with 9 bases between them. From germline, CDR1 is KGHSH and CDR2 LQKENI. The CDR3 spells CASSPGNYEQYF. The CDR3 region has the DNA TGTGCCAGCTCCCCGGGAAACTACGAGCAGTACTTC.

This chain connects TRBV6-1 to TRBJ1-2, with 7 bases identical to TRBD1. The CDR3 is 16 residues long. V shed 2 bases and J 5 bases; nucleotides not matched to a gene: 11. Germline lookup yields CDR1 MNHNS and CDR2 SASEGT. CDR3 sequence (DNA): TGTGCCAGCAGTGAAATGGGGTCACAGGGGCCTTATGGCTACACCTTC. Its translation: CASSEMGSQGPYGYTF.

This clone was seen once. This chain joins TRBV6-5 and TRBJ2-7, with D perhaps TRBD1 or TRBD2 (5 bases each). This CDR3 has 15 amino acids. Germline assignment: CDR1 MNHEY and CDR2 SVGAGI. V was cut by 7 bases and J by 5 bases, with 21 bases left in between. The CDR3 reads CASTSGTDFFDEQYF. The DNA for the CDR3 is TGTGCCAGCACCTCCGGGACGGATTTTTTCGACGAGCAGTACTTC.

The V call is TRBV6-5, the J call TRBJ1-2; D uncertain. Germline V gene lookup returns CDR1 MNHEY and CDR2 SVGAGI. The CDR3 is made up of 13 amino acids. V lost 6 bases to trimming and J lost 4 bases, with 12 bases between them. The CDR3 region has the DNA TGTGCCAGCAGCCGTGGTTGGGCCTATGGCTACACCTTC. Amino acid sequence: CASSRGWAYGYTF.

The rearrangement links TRBV6-1 to TRBJ2-1; TRBD2 matches 14 bases. Germline CDR1 reads MNHNS; CDR2 reads SASEGT. J was trimmed by 9 bases and V by 4 bases; bases with no gene match: 8. The length of the CDR3 is 16 residues. The CDR3 DNA reads TGTGCCAGCAGTGGCCAGGGACTAGCGGGGGACGGTGAGCAGTTCTTC. Protein: CASSGQGLAGDGEQFF.

V usage is TRBV10-3 and J usage is TRBJ2-1, with 10 nucleotides matching TRBD2. Germline V CDR1 and CDR2: ENHRY, SYGVKD. V lost 11 bases and J lost 7; bases outside the gene matches: 8. The CDR3 loop spans 13 amino acids. The CDR3 DNA reads as TGTGCCTCCGTTAGCGGGGGGCTGAATGAGCAGTTCTTC. This gives the protein CASVSGGLNEQFF.

The gene calls are TRBV7-3 and TRBJ2-3; 8 bases align to TRBD2. With V trimmed by 4 bases and J by 3 bases, 6 bases remained unmatched. The CDR3 covers 15 residues. Germline CDR1 SGHTA, CDR2 FQGTGA. The CDR3 loop reads CASSSKRGSTDTQYF. The CDR3 DNA is TGTGCCAGCAGCTCCAAGCGGGGGAGTACAGATACGCAGTATTTT.